This T cell receptor beta chain originates from a study of CD8 T cells in Susac syndrome. Random hexamers were used to reverse transcribe roughly 0.45 to 1 ug of RNA. Each CDR3 protein gets one entry after TCRdb re-called the immunoSEQ multiplex PCR reads with MiXCR. The data hold roughly 200,000 distinct CDR3 sequences, with roughly 94% observed a single time. V was pared by 1 base and J by 6 bases, with 12 bases between. The CDR3 length is 15 residues. The study sequenced TCR beta in blood CD8+ and CD4+ T cells. The TCR was taken from a human donor in good health. The sample was CD4+ T cells from PBMCs. The V call is TRBV12-3 or TRBV12-4, the J call TRBJ2-2; D is unresolved. The CDR3 loop is CASSLGSPRSGELFF. The CDR3, as DNA: TGTGCCAGCAGTTTAGGGTCACCCCGGTCCGGGGAGCTGTTTTTT.